This TCR beta chain is drawn from a study of blood T cells in healthy people across ages. Study-wide results and limits: TCR beta diversity per million T cells fell roughly linearly with age.

A second PCR of roughly 7 to 11 cycles used a sample-barcoded 5' primer and a J-beta primer mix. Every cDNA molecule bore a tag from a template-switch adaptor containing 12 random nucleotides. TCRdb independently ran MiXCR on the 5' RACE reads; one entry per CDR3 protein. In the table there are some 780,000 distinct CDR3 sequences, just over 55% of which are singletons. Comments on this clonotype: Its antigen is currently unknown.

Each sample yielded at least 6.5 million isolated PBMCs. The source is a man aged 40-55 years in good health. Input material: blood.

CDR3 nucleotide sequence: TGTGCCAGCAGCCACGGGGGATACTCCTACGAGCAGTACTTC. This sequence encodes CASSHGGYSYEQYF. The genes are TRBV14 and TRBJ2-4, with D perhaps matching TRBD2 (6 bases). The assigned J gene may be wrong: the sequence end matches TRBJ2-7 better. The CDR3 spans 14 residues. Looked up from germline, CDR1 is SGHDN and CDR2 is FVKESK.